This TCR beta chain was sequenced during a study of cytomegalovirus exposure and HLA in healthy donors. Study summary: A subsequent analysis reported that the roughly 120 validation repertoires were produced on the same platform that had also been used for the roughly 670 first-cohort repertoires.

The CDR3 has 15 amino acids. V lost 5 bases to trimming and J lost 7 bases; unmatched junction nucleotides: 13. Germline-derived CDR1 and CDR2 are MNHEY and SVGAGI. The donors belonged to the roughly 110-subject validation cohort, separate from the 666-subject first cohort. As to this clone: Its antigen is unidentified.

Data came from immunoSEQ multiplex PCR; TCRdb stores just in-frame clones and leaves some out. The table lists approximately 300,000 clones, 75% to 90% of them singletons. The study, taken as a whole, reports: It was confirmed in vitro that three of the CMV-associated chains were specific for CMV antigens.

The chain recombines TRBV6-5 with TRBJ2-7; 8 bases line up with TRBD1. The sequence came from a woman aged 18 to 35 in good health and CMV-seronegative. The sample consisted of PBMCs. This chain's CDR3 is CASSPEPGQGWEQYF. CDR3 DNA sequence: TGTGCCAGCAGTCCCGAACCAGGACAGGGATGGGAGCAGTACTTC.